A single sample gave rise to the 25 T cell receptor beta chains below, sequenced in a study of tumor-infiltrating lymphocytes in primary liver carcinoma. RNA isolated from unsorted whole blood supplied the blood RNA, with germline DNA also extracted. Constant-region priming of around 490 ng total RNA yielded TCR beta cDNA. Libraries for TCR beta were built through three nested multiplex PCR rounds, which together made up a slightly modified ARM-PCR procedure. The study ran its first two PCR rounds for 9 to 10 cycles each, using TRBV1-TRBV30 forward primers and a C-beta reverse primer. TCRdb re-derived calls from the multiplex PCR reads in MiXCR, one entry per CDR3 protein. The table includes about 200,000 distinct CDR3 sequences, roughly two thirds detected once. Material for sequencing was peripheral blood. The receptor source for this set is a woman in her fifties or sixties with primary liver carcinoma and hepatitis B virus infection.

About this clonotype itself: Sequence at one end of the junction differs from germline and may be a read error. J is TRBJ1-1 and V is TRBV5-1; 7 bases agree with TRBD1. The CDR3 runs 14 residues. In germline, CDR1 is SGHRS, CDR2 YFSETQ. CDR3 sequence: CSSSWTGTEVEAFF. The DNA for the CDR3 is TGCTCCAGCAGCTGGACCGGGACAGAGGTTGAAGCTTTCTTT.

As regards this clonotype: Mismatch with germline at one junction end may stem from a read error. The V gene is TRBV11-3, the J gene TRBJ2-3; D is ambiguous. The CDR3 consists of 15 residues. Germline CDR1 SGHNT, CDR2 YENEEA. This CDR3 is CASSLVPGSTNTQYF. The DNA of the CDR3 is TGTGCCAGCAGCTTAGTACCAGGAAGCACAAATACGCAGTATTTT.

The rearrangement links TRBV11-2 to TRBJ2-7; TRBD2 aligns across 9 bases. Unmatched junction bases numbered 14, after V lost 4 bases and J lost 13 bases. Germline CDR1 is SGHAT and CDR2 is FQNNGV. The CDR3 sequence is 14 residues long. This chain's CDR3 is CASSSSGRSYDHYF. In nucleotides, the CDR3 is TGTGCCAGCAGCTCCAGCGGGAGGTCCTACGATCATTACTTC. Full variable domain (outside the CDR3, taken from reference TRBV11-2 and TRBJ2-7): EAGVAQSPRYKIIEKRQSVAFWCNPISGHATLYWYQQILGQGPKLLIQFQNNGVVDDSQLPKDRFSAERLKGVDSTLKIQPAKLEDSAVYLCASSSSGRSYDHYFGPGTRLTVT.

DNA of the CDR3: TGTGCCAGCAGCTACCCCACCGGGACTATAGGGAGGGGTAATGAGCAGTTCTTC. Translating it yields CASSYPTGTIGRGNEQFF. The rearrangement links TRBV11-2 to TRBJ2-1, with 7 bases aligning to TRBD2. With V trimmed by 4 bases and J by 7 bases, 19 bases remained unmatched. CDR1 is SGHAT and CDR2 is FQNNGV in the germline V gene. CDR3 size: 18 residues.

This clonotype was found once. Since no conserved phenylalanine or tryptophan closes the CDR3, a read error is the likely cause. The chain carries TRBV11-2 and TRBJ2-7; no clear D gene. Germline values: CDR1 SGHAT, CDR2 FQNNGV. This CDR3 contains 15 residues. The DNA for the CDR3 is TGCGCCAGCAGCTTAGTATCGAGAGTATCCTACGAGCAGTACTCC. It encodes CASSLVSRVSYEQYS.

This clonotype was picked up many times. The rearrangement links TRBV12-3 or TRBV12-4 to TRBJ1-6; D perhaps matches TRBD1 (5 bases). The CDR3 consists of 13 residues. The V end was cut by 8 bases, the J end by 6 bases, with 11 bases between. CDR3 DNA: TGTGCCAGCCGGGGGAAGGCTAATTCACCCCTCCACTTT. Residues: CASRGKANSPLHF.

In the case of this clonotype: This may be a read error, as it is one base from a much larger clone. Since the CDR3 does not end with the conserved phenylalanine or tryptophan, this likely comes from a read error. The chain joins TRBV23-1 to TRBJ2-7; TRBD1 is a possible D gene (5 bases). TRBV23-1 has ORF status, its function being uncertain. Trimming took 6 bases from V and 2 from J, leaving 11 bases between them. This CDR3 has 13 amino acids. CDR3 nucleotide sequence: TGCGCCAGCAGCCAGACAGATCCCTACGAGCAGTACTCC. Translated: CASSQTDPYEQYS.

As regards this clonotype: A much larger clone differs from this one at a single base, so this may be a read error. The chain has TRBV6-2 or TRBV6-3 and TRBJ1-5; unclear D gene. Germline V gene sequence: CDR1 MNHEY, CDR2 SVGEGT. The CDR3 consists of 15 residues. Between the trimmed V and J ends, which lost 7 bases and 4 bases, there was a span of 17 bases. Here the CDR3 reads CASTRPPGRNQPQHF. In DNA, the CDR3 is TGTGCCAGCACCAGGCCGCCTGGGAGGAATCAGCCCCAGCATTTT.

CDR3 region: CASNLGGLAGGPSSYEQYF. DNA of the CDR3: TGTGCCAGCAATTTGGGGGGACTAGCGGGAGGTCCTAGCTCCTACGAGCAGTACTTC. The J gene is TRBJ2-7, the V gene TRBV5-4, with 15 bases aligning to TRBD2. Germline assignment: CDR1 SGHNT and CDR2 YYREEE (reference sequence). The V segment lost 6 bases and the J segment 0 bases; nucleotides outside the gene matches: 13. The CDR3 contains 19 residues. The whole variable domain, remainder taken from reference TRBV5-4 and TRBJ2-7, is ETGVTQSPTHLIKTRGQQVTLRCSSQSGHNTVSWYQQALGQGPQFIFQYYREEENGRGNFPPRFSGLQFPNYSSELNVNALELDDSALYLCASNLGGLAGGPSSYEQYFGPGTRLTVT.

As regards this clonotype: One end of the junction is discordant with germline, which a read error may explain. V and J are TRBV11-2 and TRBJ2-2; D possibly corresponds to TRBD2 (6 bases). The CDR3 extends over 15 amino acids. CDR1 and CDR2 from the germline V gene are SGHAT and FQNNGV. In DNA, the CDR3 is TGTGCCAACAGCTGGGCCCTGTCCGGCACCGGGGGGCTGTTTTTT. This sequence encodes CANSWALSGTGGLFF. Looking up the rest from reference TRBV11-2 and TRBJ2-2 gives the full variable domain: EAGVAQSPRYKIIEKRQSVAFWCNPISGHATLYWYQQILGQGPKLLIQFQNNGVVDDSQLPKDRFSAERLKGVDSTLKIQPAKLEDSAVYLCANSWALSGTGGLFFGEGSRLTVL.

This clonotype appeared a single time. The chain is built from TRBV5-1 and TRBJ2-2; D gene unclear. Germline-derived CDR1 and CDR2 are SGHRS and YFSETQ. The V end was cut by 2 bases, the J end by 1 base, with 9 bases between. This CDR3 is 15 amino acids long. The CDR3 sequence: CASSLAYGNTGELFF. As DNA, the CDR3 is TGCGCCAGCAGCTTAGCATACGGGAACACCGGGGAGCTGTTTTTT.

The CDR3 nucleotides read TGTGCCAGCAGTCCCCCCGGACTAGAGGGGACTTACGAGCAGTACTTC. It yields the protein CASSPPGLEGTYEQYF. The chain employs TRBV25-1 and TRBJ2-7, with 7 bases matching TRBD2. The CDR3 totals 16 residues. Germline loops: CDR1 MGHDK, CDR2 SYGVNS. Trimming cost V 5 bases and J 4 bases; bases outside gene matches: 14.

In this sample, this clonotype turned up many times. The CDR3 nucleotides read TGCGCCAGCAGCCAAGGGGCCGTACCTTCTAACTATGGCTACACCTTC. Amino acid sequence: CASSQGAVPSNYGYTF. This rearrangement joins TRBV4-1 to TRBJ1-2; D unclear. The V end lost 1 base, the J end lost 0 bases, and 12 bases lay between the germline ends. The CDR3 consists of 16 residues. Germline values: CDR1 MGHRA, CDR2 YSYEKL.

CDR3 in DNA: TGCAGTGCTCTAGGACAGGGGAATGAAAAACTGTTTTTT. Protein: CSALGQGNEKLFF. The chain is built from TRBV20-1 and TRBJ1-4, with TRBD1 matching over 9 bases. In germline, CDR1 is DFQATT, CDR2 SNEGSKA (reference sequence). V shed 5 bases and J 5 bases; nucleotides not matched to a gene: 3. The CDR3 totals 13 residues.

The chain combines TRBV11-2 with TRBJ2-5; the match to TRBD2 covers 7 bases. The CDR3 loop spans 15 amino acids. Germline-derived CDR1 and CDR2 are SGHAT and FQNNGV. V lost 5 bases to trimming and J lost 4 bases; unmatched junction nucleotides: 10. CDR3 nucleotides: TGTGCCAGCAGCCCTCTAGCGGAAATGGCAGAGACCCAGTACTTC. It encodes CASSPLAEMAETQYF.

In its sample, this clonotype was seen a few times. The rearrangement links TRBV5-1 to TRBJ2-5, with D perhaps TRBD2 (5 bases). The V gene lost 4 bases and the J gene lost 4 bases, with 14 bases spanning the gap. This CDR3 has 14 amino acids. Germline V gene sequence: CDR1 SGHRS, CDR2 YFSETQ. The CDR3 bases are TGCGCCAGCAGCCCACGGACCGAGGGAGAGACCCAGTACTTC. Its protein is CASSPRTEGETQYF.

This clonotype was seen at least ten times. The chain links TRBV29-1 to TRBJ1-2; D gene ambiguous. Germline V gene sequence: CDR1 SQVTM, CDR2 ANQGSEA. The CDR3 sequence is 11 residues long. Trimming shortened V by 3 bases and J by 7 bases, and 9 bases separated the two germline ends. The CDR3: CSVDRYPGYTF. CDR3 in DNA: TGCAGCGTTGATAGGTACCCTGGCTACACCTTC.

The rearrangement uses TRBV6-5 and TRBJ2-3, with D tentatively TRBD2 (6 bases). The germline V and J ends were trimmed by 5 bases and 9 bases, with 15 bases remaining between them. The CDR3 totals 13 residues. Germline CDR1 MNHEY, CDR2 SVGAGI. The CDR3 DNA is TGTGCCAGCAGTACCCAGGGACTTCGAACGCAGTATTTT. It encodes CASSTQGLRTQYF.

This clonotype was seen at least ten times. V is TRBV6-5 and J is TRBJ2-1; D unclear. CDR3 length: 11 residues. Germline values: CDR1 MNHEY, CDR2 SVGAGI. V was shortened by 4 bases and J by 13 bases, with 11 bases between the two germline ends. This chain's CDR3 is CASSLGSVQFF. The CDR3 DNA sequence: TGTGCCAGCAGTTTGGGGTCGGTCCAGTTCTTC.

Concerning this clonotype: Its ends do not fully match the called genes, so a read error is possible. This chain links TRBV11-2 with TRBJ1-1, with a possible D match to TRBD1 (5 bases). The CDR3 extends over 15 amino acids. The germline V gene encodes CDR1 SGHAT and CDR2 FQNNGV. The CDR3 region has the DNA TGTGCCAGCAGCTCAGGACAACTACTGAACACTGAAGTTTTCTTT. Translated: CASSSGQLLNTEVFF.

A note on this clonotype: A junction boundary mismatches the germline segment, possibly from a read error. The chain uses TRBV7-9 and TRBJ2-2; a weak D match, TRBD2 (6 bases). The length of the CDR3 is 14 residues. Germline V gene sequence: CDR1 SEHNR, CDR2 FQNEAQ (reference sequence). The CDR3 DNA is TGTGCGAGCAGCTTAGAGGTTGCGGGCGGGAAGTTGTTTTTT. This translates into CASSLEVAGGKLFF.

By proportion, this clonotype is large (0.1 to 1%). This chain uses TRBV11-2 with TRBJ2-1, with D possibly TRBD2 on 5 matching bases. Per the germline V gene, CDR1 is SGHAT and CDR2 is FQNNGV. The CDR3 is 15 amino acids. Trimming cost V 0 bases and J 6 bases, with 12 bases left between them. This CDR3 reads CASSLEGSLLNEQFF. The CDR3 region has the DNA TGTGCCAGCAGCTTAGAGGGGAGTCTCCTCAATGAGCAGTTCTTC.

This clonotype was seen a handful of times. The chain employs TRBV6-6 and TRBJ2-1; perhaps TRBD2 as D (5 bases). The V end was cut by 6 bases, the J end by 0 bases, with 18 bases between. Germline CDR1 is MNHNY and CDR2 is SVGAGI (reference sequence). This CDR3 region has 17 residues. This CDR3 reads CASSRPKAASSYNEQFF. For the CDR3, the DNA is TGTGCCAGCAGCCGACCCAAAGCGGCTAGCTCCTACAATGAGCAGTTCTTC.

The chain employs TRBV6-5 and TRBJ2-1, with 8 positions matching TRBD1. This CDR3 has 15 residues. CDR1 is MNHEY and CDR2 is SVGAGI in the germline V gene. V was pared by 9 bases and J by 10 bases, with 17 bases of the junction left unmatched. CDR3 DNA: TGTGCCAGGAGCCCACGACAGGGGTTTCTATGGGAGCAGTTCTTC. This codes for CARSPRQGFLWEQFF.

This clonotype was found once. The J gene is TRBJ2-1, the V gene TRBV11-1, with TRBD2 as a possible D gene (6 bases). CDR3 length equals 13 residues. CDR1 SGHAT and CDR2 FQDESV come from the germline V gene (reference sequence). The CDR3 DNA reads TGTACTAGCAGCCCACGGGGTTACAATGAGCAGTTCTTC. Protein: CTSSPRGYNEQFF.